This record covers a single TCR beta chain. In its sample, this clone was seen a few times. Its recognized antigen is unknown. Base qualities are missing; no much larger clone stands one base away. The cohort consisted of 670 or so healthy bone marrow donors. At the time of sampling, every cohort member was nominally healthy, though immune exposures that went unrecorded were likely present. The donor tested CMV seronegative, placing the donor among the approximately 360 seronegative members of the cohort. A peripheral blood sample was collected from each donor, and TCR beta sequencing was performed on peripheral blood mononuclear cells. Genomic DNA was extracted from the blood cell samples with the Qiagen DNeasy Blood Extraction Kit. To prepare the library, the immunoSEQ multiplex PCR assay was applied. For the multiplex PCR, a mixture combining 60 forward primers for TCR Vbeta segments and 13 reverse primers for TCR Jbeta segments was used. A multiplex PCR assay on genomic DNA amplified the CDR3 region of rearranged TCR beta genes. Amplified TCR beta libraries were sequenced as 87-base-pair reads on the Illumina HiSeq System. Regarding the original processing steps: A later analysis tallied about 77 million unique TCR beta chains across the 550 to 850 repertoires, and about 12 million of those chains were shared by two or more donors. Raw reads were error-corrected and collapsed into unique sequences with a nearest-neighbor algorithm that merged closely related sequences to remove PCR and sequencing errors. To assign V, D and J gene segments, CDR3 sequences were aligned to IMGT reference sequences. For a sequence to be retained, a match of at least six nucleotides to both a V gene segment and a J gene segment was required. Rearrangements were called productive when the CDR3 lacked stop codons and stayed in frame with V and J; all others were non-productive. Following IMGT convention, CDR3 was defined as the stretch from the second conserved V-encoded cysteine up to the conserved J-encoded phenylalanine. The earlier analysis of roughly 590 of the donors excluded sequences that lacked an unambiguous match to a single V gene segment. In an earlier analysis of about 590 of the donors, a V segment was called functional when productive rearrangements were above 56.7%, and segregating when the standard deviation between donors exceeded 5%. To diagnose cytomegalovirus status from the catalog of TCR beta chain sequences, a statistical classification framework was built. In a later analysis, TCR nucleotide sequences were compared against IMGT/GENE-DB human TR gene sequences so that V and J genes could be assigned. A later analysis assigned CDR3 sequences and most-parsimonious VDJ recombination scenarios with the TCRdist pipeline. In a later analysis, every TCR beta chain was defined by the combination of its CDR3 amino acid sequence and its V-gene family, and reads without a unique V-gene family were dropped. As a way to deal with suspected cross-contamination and a sequencing artifact, a later analysis dropped more than 500 nucleotide sequences that were highly shared and had low generation probability. In a later analysis, a clonal expansion index for each public chain was calculated from normalized within-repertoire ranks of inferred template counts. In a later analysis, generation probabilities were computed with a VDJ recombination model fitted to out-of-frame rearrangements, and the resulting probabilities were checked against IGoR. In a later analysis, hypergeometric tests were used to score TCR-TCR, TCR-HLA and TCR-CMV co-occurrence, with a repertoire-size bias correction applied to TCR pairs. To estimate false discovery rates, a later analysis permuted the HLA or CMV assignments 20 times. In a later analysis, co-occurring TCRs were grouped with DBSCAN, and TCRdist sequence similarity was added when clustering was performed within HLA-allele-positive subsets. For co-occurrence clustering, repertoires with fewer than 30,000 or more than 120,000 public chains were excluded, along with five repertoires with anomalous nucleotide sharing. Here the immuneACCESS table is served through TCRdb, limited to in-frame sequences with V and J called. Missing clones are a known gap in these copies; in checked studies unresolved V genes cover under half, and the rest lacks a known reason. The D gene and trimming were derived from the DNA, and the V and J assignments and clone size from that table. The sample table shows over 150,000 clones, and 68% are seen once. The top ten clonotypes cover approximately 1.3% of the sample.

This record comes from a study of cytomegalovirus exposure and HLA in healthy donors listed by TCRdb under 2017. About the study as a whole: In an earlier analysis of 587 of the donors, 250 to 350 Gb of sequence data and roughly 100 million unique TCR beta sequences from 180 million or so T cells were reported. Class I and class II HLA loci were covered by the typing at four-digit resolution. High-throughput TCR immunosequencing, statistical association of individual TCRs with disease status, and machine learning were combined to predict cytomegalovirus infection status. Every repertoire in the discovery cohort had been generated on one and the same sequencing platform. Across about 380 genotyped donors of the cohort, an average of about 220,000 unique TCR beta nucleotide sequences per donor were sequenced, and around 20% of those sequences were non-productive. The T cell repertoires of about 700 subjects were profiled by immunosequencing and related to cytomegalovirus serostatus. In a later genetic analysis, genome-wide SNP genotypes for about 55% of the 666 donors were used, and that subset was treated as a discovery cohort. A later analysis re-examined previously published TCR beta repertoires from 500 to 700 donors and added high-resolution HLA genotyping to investigate patterns of TCR occurrence. Donor age, sex, ethnicity and CMV serostatus were compiled alongside the repertoire data. The aim of the study was to test whether cataloging public T cell receptors could identify signatures of past pathogen exposure. Rather than drawing on any new phenotypic data, the later analysis identified candidate immune exposures from TCR beta sequences and the way those sequences occurred across donors. An early release that covered approximately 600 HLA-typed donors contained approximately 300 gigabases of sequencing data and around 85 million unique TCR sequences. To decide whether each TCR beta V gene segment behaved as functional or pseudogenic, an earlier analysis of some 600 of the donors relied on high-throughput TCR beta sequencing. The number of donors typed differed by locus, with roughly 620-640 for A, B, C, DRB1 and DQB1, approximately 500 for DQA1, about 610 for DPA1, and approximately 470 for DPB1. Among the roughly 400 genotyped donors, around 81% belonged to the genetic ancestry cluster associated with self-reported Caucasian donors. About five DR-DQ haplotypes were treated as single units for association and clustering because of strong linkage in the cohort. In addition to the first cohort of approximately 650 subjects, a separate validation cohort of approximately 110 different subjects was used.

What the study reported, not specific to this receptor: Compared with the roughly 720-donor mean, donors in an Asian-associated ancestry cluster had fewer N-insertions in productive TCRs, according to a later genetic analysis. In a later analysis, TCR association rates were found to vary across HLA loci, with the most associated TCRs seen for DRB1 alleles and the fewest for HLA-C alleles. In vitro tests confirmed that a few of the cytomegalovirus-associated TCR beta chains recognize cytomegalovirus antigens. A later analysis found that HLA-associated TCR beta chains were more clonally expanded and had lower generation probabilities than equally common non-associated chains. In this cohort, only TCR beta chains were sequenced, and detectable features were limited by the absence of alpha or paired-chain data. Linkage disequilibrium might explain the correlated functional status among segregating V segments, but an unknown experimental factor could not be ruled out. A later analysis found that most CMV-associated TCR beta chains appeared HLA-restricted, with HLA associations seemingly driven largely by CMV exposure. The earlier analysis of fewer than 750 of the donors excluded 15 to 20 rarely observed V segments, including chromosome 9 orphons, because counts were too low. When HLA alleles, especially DR and DQ, strongly co-occurred, TCR associations were difficult to assign to individual alleles. For the cohort, immune exposure information was limited to CMV serostatus. Most TCR sequences were seen in very few donors, while some public TCRs were found in many individuals. In a later analysis, several top co-occurrence clusters were reported to appear linked to parvovirus B19, influenza, CMV and Epstein-Barr virus. It was suggested by the authors that the approach could potentially be generalized to other disease states and immunological phenotypes. The presence/absence analyses assumed that sequencing depth was roughly uniform across donors, and that assumption may not be true. The sequencing pipeline was judged likely to have produced a cluster of highly shared sequence variants as a technical artifact. The 87-base-pair reads could not distinguish some IMGT-functional V segments, including TRBV6-2 and TRBV6-3, so those segments were excluded. A further reported finding was that TCR beta sequences accurately predicted the HLA-A and HLA-B alleles for most subjects in the first cohort. A later analysis associated about 18,000 TCR beta sequences with specific HLA alleles at a false discovery rate of 0.05. V-gene and J-gene trimming of TCR beta chains was associated with a missense DCLRE1C variant in a later genetic analysis, and the association was replicated in an independent cohort. In an earlier analysis of 587 of the donors, most TCR beta V segments appeared in productive rearrangements about 87% or about 30% of the time, broadly matching IMGT annotations. The classifier was reported to diagnose cytomegalovirus status with high specificity and sensitivity in both the original cohort and the validation cohort. HLA typing was unavailable for some donors at each locus, so association tests used only the typed subset. A total of about 150 TCR beta chains were listed by the study as associated with cytomegalovirus.

The junction carries 16 bases between V and J, which are trimmed by 0 bases and 4 bases respectively. CDR1 MNHEY and CDR2 SMNVEV are derived from the germline V gene (reference sequence). From the cysteine through the phenylalanine, the CDR3 covers 17 amino acids. CDR3 DNA is the only sequence kept; it has 51 bases, read in frame from the first base. Rearrangement joined TRBV27 to TRBJ2-1; tentative D gene TRBD1, with 6 bases matching. The sequenced sample was PBMCs. This receptor was taken from a man aged 45 to 65 in good health and CMV-seronegative. Here is the DNA: TGTGCCAGCAGTTTATCAAATTGGGACACGGTTTACAATGAGCAGTTCTTC. This encodes CASSLSNWDTVYNEQFF.